This T cell receptor (beta chain) was obtained from a study of shared clonotypes between healthy human individuals. Whole-study results and caveats: Sampling was confined to blood; repertoires within tissues likely differ.

Germline V gives CDR1 SGDLS, CDR2 YYNGEE. With 3 bases clipped from V and 2 bases from J, the junction kept 1 base outside the gene matches. The CDR3 loop spans 14 amino acids. The assay used deep level. Using immunoSEQ multiplex PCR, the repertoire was profiled, and TCRdb retains in-frame clones only, with some absent. The profile shows some 470,000 clones, around 78% of them singletons. In regard to this clone: Its specificity is unknown.

Sample: PBMCs. The chain joins TRBV9 to TRBJ2-5, with 10 positions matching TRBD2. The origin of this receptor is a woman in her thirties or forties in good health. Some clones in this sample may be carry-over from other donors' samples. CDR3 loop: CASSAGLAQETQYF. The CDR3 nucleotides are TGTGCCAGCAGCGCGGGACTAGCGCAAGAGACCCAGTACTTC.